A single sample gave rise to the 10 T cell receptor beta chains below, sequenced in a study of blood T cell repertoires in COVID-19. Data came from immunoSEQ multiplex PCR; TCRdb stores just in-frame clones and leaves some out. The data show 70,000 to 85,000 clones, approximately 81% seen once. The specimen sequenced was peripheral blood. The receptors originated from a woman at least 80 years old with acute or convalescent COVID-19.

The sample holds one count of this clone. The chain recombines TRBV5-5 with TRBJ2-1; D gene uncertain. The germline V gene has CDR1 SGHKS and CDR2 YYEKEE (reference sequence). The CDR3 contains 16 residues. Deletions cut 1 base from V and 1 base from J, with 12 bases between. CDR3 sequence reads: CASSLTSQSSYNEQFF. The CDR3 DNA is TGTGCCAGCAGCTTGACGTCGCAGTCGTCCTACAATGAGCAGTTCTTC. The full variable domain, completed using reference TRBV5-5 and TRBJ2-1, is DAGVTQSPTHLIKTRGQQVTLRCSPISGHKSVSWYQQVLGQGPQFIFQYYEKEERGRGNFPDRFSARQFPNYSSELNVNALLLGDSALYLCASSLTSQSSYNEQFFGPGTRLTVL.

This sequence joins TRBV5-4 and TRBJ2-7; 11 nucleotides line up with TRBD1. The germline CDR1 and CDR2 sequences are SGHNT and YYREEE (reference sequence). Germline trimming cut 2 bases from V and 6 bases from J; bases unmatched to any gene: 10. CDR3 size: 16 residues. Here the CDR3 DNA reads TGTGCCAGCAGCTTACCGGGACAGGGGGGCCTCGGCGAGCAGTACTTC. This codes for CASSLPGQGGLGEQYF.

This chain uses TRBV5-8 with TRBJ2-7; D is possibly TRBD2 (7 bases). The CDR3 consists of 14 residues. Trimming pared 1 base from V and 7 bases from J, leaving 15 bases between. Per germline, CDR1 SGHTS and CDR2 YDEGEE. This CDR3 reads CASSLRRGASEQYF. The CDR3 region has the DNA TGTGCCAGCAGCTTGCGTCGGGGGGCGAGTGAGCAGTACTTC.

CDR3 DNA: TGTGCCAGCAGTGTTTTAGGAGGAGGGCAAGAGACCCAGTACTTC. Translation: CASSVLGGGQETQYF. The chain uses TRBV25-1 and TRBJ2-5, with D possibly matching TRBD2 (6 bases). Deletions cut 4 bases from V and 2 bases from J, with 14 bases between. Germline V CDR1 and CDR2: MGHDK, SYGVNS. This CDR3 is 15 amino acids long.

The chain links TRBV24-1 to TRBJ2-1; D is uncertain. V lost 3 bases to trimming and J lost 8 bases, with 10 bases between them. Looked up from germline, CDR1 is KGHDR and CDR2 is SFDVKD. This CDR3 has 13 amino acids. DNA of the CDR3: TGTGCCACCAGTGATGCTTCGGGTTATGAGCAGTTCTTC. Translation: CATSDASGYEQFF.

This clone was counted between two and nine times. The V and J genes are TRBV6-5 and TRBJ1-6; maybe TRBD1 (5 bases). In germline, CDR1 is MNHEY, CDR2 SVGAGI. CDR3 length: 15 residues. V shed 0 bases and J shed 6 bases, with 9 bases lying between them. CDR3 sequence: CASSYSWQGNSPLHF. CDR3 DNA sequence: TGTGCCAGCAGTTACTCGTGGCAGGGTAATTCACCCCTCCACTTT.

The chain uses TRBV10-2 and TRBJ1-3; possible D gene TRBD1, 6 bases. The CDR3 spans 16 residues. Trimming took off 4 bases at V and 0 bases at J, with 13 bases between the two ends. Germline lookup yields CDR1 WSHSY and CDR2 SAAADI. The CDR3 nucleotides read TGCGCCAGCAGTGGGGCACAGGGTCGCTCTGGAAACACCATATATTTT. Translating gives CASSGAQGRSGNTIYF.

V is TRBV19 and J is TRBJ1-6, with D possibly matching TRBD1 (6 bases). Trimming shortened V by 6 bases and J by 6 bases, and 12 bases separated the two germline ends. Germline-derived CDR1 and CDR2 are LNHDA and SQIVND (reference sequence). The CDR3 totals 14 residues. CDR3 region: CASRLDSSNSPLHF. As DNA, the CDR3 is TGTGCCAGTAGGCTGGACAGTTCTAATTCACCCCTCCACTTT.

The chain has TRBV7-8 and TRBJ1-1, with TRBD1 identical over 9 bases. V lost 6 bases and J lost 3; bases outside the gene matches: 8. This CDR3 contains 15 residues. Germline V CDR1 and CDR2: SGHVS, FQNEAQ. Written as DNA, the CDR3 is TGTGCCAGCAGACCTACAGGGGGCGCGGACACTGAAGCTTTCTTT. Its protein is CASRPTGGADTEAFF.

The chain carries TRBV6-5 and TRBJ2-7; tentative D call: TRBD2 (5 bases). Trimming took off 6 bases at V and 2 bases at J, with 17 bases between the two ends. The CDR3 sequence is 15 residues long. Germline values: CDR1 MNHEY, CDR2 SVGAGI. The CDR3 nucleotides are TGTGCCAGCAGGACCACCTCCCCCGGGGCCTACGAGCAGTACTTC. Translated: CASRTTSPGAYEQYF.